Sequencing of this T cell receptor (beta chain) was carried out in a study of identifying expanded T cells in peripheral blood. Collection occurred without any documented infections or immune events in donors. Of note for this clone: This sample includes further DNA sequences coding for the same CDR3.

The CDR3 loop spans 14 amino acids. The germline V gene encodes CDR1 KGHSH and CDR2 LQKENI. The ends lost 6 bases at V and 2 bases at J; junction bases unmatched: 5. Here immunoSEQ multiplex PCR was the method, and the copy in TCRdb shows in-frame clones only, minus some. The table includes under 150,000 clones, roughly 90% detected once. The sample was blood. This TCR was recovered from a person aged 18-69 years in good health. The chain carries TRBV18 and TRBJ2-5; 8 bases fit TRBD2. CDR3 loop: CASSPSGPQETQYF. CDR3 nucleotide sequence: TGTGCCAGCTCGCCTAGCGGGCCTCAAGAGACCCAGTACTTC.